A selection of T cell receptor beta chains follows, all from one sample in a study of T cells in Graves' hyperthyroidism and ophthalmopathy. TCRdb redid the calling of the multiplex PCR reads with MiXCR, one entry per CDR3 protein. The sample holds under 400,000 distinct CDR3 sequences, around 25% seen once. The sequenced material came from blood. The receptors stem from a man aged 50-60 years with Graves' hyperthyroidism. CDR3s include the opening cysteine and the closing phenylalanine or tryptophan. Fields, in order: clone size, D gene, V gene, J gene, CDR3 protein, CDR3 DNA. The D gene is left open where the match is weak. Expanded clones are given a class, and other clones once, few, many or no size at all.

>-|TRBD2|TRBV15|TRBJ2-3
CATSRGPGLADDGFTDTQYF
TGTGCCACCAGCAGAGGACCGGGACTAGCAGATGACGGGTTCACAGATACGCAGTATTTT
>-|TRBD1|TRBV12-3/TRBV12-4|TRBJ1-5
CASSFQGGANQPQHF
TGTGCCAGCAGTTTCCAAGGGGGCGCGAATCAGCCCCAGCATTTT
>many|-|TRBV2|TRBJ2-3
CASSELGADTQYF
TGTGCCAGCAGTGAACTGGGAGCAGATACGCAGTATTTT
>-|-|TRBV9|TRBJ2-2
CASSVPPGELFF
TGTGCCAGCAGCGTACCCCCCGGGGAGCTGTTTTTT
>many|-|TRBV2|TRBJ2-1
CASGRLFYNEQFF
TGTGCCAGCGGGAGGCTATTTTACAATGAGCAGTTCTTC
>-|-|TRBV20-1|TRBJ2-3
CSARGEHVTQYF
TGCAGTGCTAGAGGGGAACATGTTACGCAGTATTTT
>few|TRBD2|TRBV7-9|TRBJ2-3
CASSLQAGGPGDTQYF
TGTGCCAGCAGCTTACAAGCGGGAGGGCCGGGGGATACGCAGTATTTT
>few|-|TRBV13|TRBJ1-6
CASSLGRGNSPLHF
TGTGCCAGCAGCTTAGGCCGGGGGAATTCACCCCTCCACTTT
>-|TRBD1|TRBV29-1|TRBJ1-2
CSANQGDYGYTF
TGCAGCGCGAACCAGGGGGACTATGGCTACACCTTC
>many|-|TRBV5-1|TRBJ1-1
CASSLAGTNTEAFF
TGCGCCAGCAGCTTGGCCGGGACCAACACTGAAGCTTTCTTT
>many|-|TRBV28|TRBJ2-7
CASWQGPPDYYEQYF
TGTGCCAGCTGGCAGGGTCCCCCGGACTACTACGAGCAGTACTTC
>-|-|TRBV20-1|TRBJ1-6
CSAEGTGVNSPLHF
TGCAGTGCAGAGGGGACTGGGGTTAATTCACCCCTCCACTTT
>few|-|TRBV7-9|TRBJ2-1
CASSLRADSYNEQFF
TGTGCCAGCAGCTTAAGGGCGGACTCCTACAATGAGCAGTTCTTC
>many|-|TRBV19|TRBJ1-2
CASSIGPAANYGYTF
TGTGCCAGTAGTATAGGGCCCGCAGCTAACTATGGCTACACCTTC
>-|-|TRBV18|TRBJ2-5
CASSRRSPGQETQYF
TGTGCCAGCTCACGTCGTTCGCCAGGGCAAGAGACCCAGTACTTC
>-|-|TRBV30|TRBJ2-3
CAWSSGGWDTQYF
TGTGCTTGGAGTAGTGGCGGTTGGGATACGCAGTATTTT
>-|-|TRBV11-2|TRBJ1-6
CASSLEGTEYSPLHF
TGTGCCAGCAGCTTAGAGGGGACGGAATATTCACCCCTCCACTTT
>-|-|TRBV3-1|TRBJ2-5
CASSHLQGYETQYF
TGTGCCAGCAGCCATCTTCAGGGGTACGAGACCCAGTACTTC
>-|-|TRBV28|TRBJ1-1
CATHLTARGEAFF
TGTGCCACCCATCTCACAGCCCGTGGGGAAGCTTTCTTT
>-|-|TRBV28|TRBJ2-5
CASSSPMGGARETQYF
TGTGCCAGCAGTTCTCCCATGGGGGGGGCACGTGAGACCCAGTACTTC
>-|-|TRBV7-3|TRBJ1-2
CASSLIGYYGYTF
TGTGCCAGCAGCTTAATCGGCTACTATGGCTACACCTTC
>few|-|TRBV10-3|TRBJ1-5
CAITGTWDQPQHF
TGTGCCATCACTGGGACGTGGGATCAGCCCCAGCATTTT
>few|TRBD1|TRBV6-1|TRBJ2-7
CASRTGTGSYEQYF
TGTGCCAGCAGAACCGGGACAGGGTCCTACGAGCAGTACTTC
>few|TRBD2|TRBV6-5|TRBJ2-1
CASSSPGTSGSNEQFF
TGTGCCAGCAGTTCCCCAGGGACTAGCGGGAGTAATGAGCAGTTCTTC
>many|-|TRBV7-7|TRBJ2-5
CASSLKGNQETQYF
TGTGCTAGCAGCTTAAAAGGAAACCAAGAGACCCAGTACTTC
>many|TRBD1|TRBV18|TRBJ2-1
CASSPPGTVNNEQFF
TGTGCCAGCTCACCACCTGGGACAGTAAACAATGAGCAGTTCTTC
>few|-|TRBV6-1|TRBJ2-7
CASSERWGEAQYF
TGTGCCAGCAGTGAACGGTGGGGGGAGGCGCAGTACTTC
>few|-|TRBV5-1|TRBJ2-3
CASSLRTAGVSDTQYF
TGCGCCAGCAGCTTGAGGACAGCTGGAGTGTCAGATACGCAGTATTTT
>many|TRBD2|TRBV6-2/TRBV6-3|TRBJ2-1
CASSLGSSGSYNEQFF
TGTGCCAGCAGTTTAGGCAGTAGCGGGAGTTACAATGAGCAGTTCTTC
>many|TRBD2|TRBV12-3/TRBV12-4|TRBJ2-7
CASIRSGRGEQYF
TGTGCCAGCATTAGAAGCGGGAGAGGCGAGCAGTACTTC
>-|TRBD2|TRBV7-2|TRBJ2-2
CTSSPRLAGGTNTGELFF
TGTACCAGCAGCCCTCGACTAGCGGGAGGAACGAACACCGGGGAGCTGTTTTTT
>-|TRBD1|TRBV19|TRBJ2-1
CASSTPGQYSYNEQFF
TGTGCCAGTAGTACCCCGGGACAGTACTCCTACAATGAGCAGTTCTTC
>many|TRBD2|TRBV2|TRBJ2-1
CASSEEGLANEQFF
TGTGCCAGCAGTGAAGAGGGACTAGCAAATGAGCAGTTCTTC
>-|TRBD2|TRBV20-1|TRBJ2-7
CSARGDYSYEQYF
TGCAGTGCTAGAGGGGACTACTCCTACGAGCAGTACTTC
>few|-|TRBV12-3/TRBV12-4|TRBJ2-2
CASSFRGNTGELFF
TGTGCCAGCAGTTTCAGGGGTAACACCGGGGAGCTGTTTTTT
>many|-|TRBV18|TRBJ2-3
CASSPPVRGRGTDTQYF
TGTGCCAGCTCACCACCGGTTAGAGGTCGGGGCACAGATACGCAGTATTTT
>few|-|TRBV5-1|TRBJ1-1
CASSGGRGESEAFF
TGCGCCAGCAGCGGGGGACGGGGTGAGTCTGAAGCTTTCTTT
>few|TRBD1|TRBV19|TRBJ2-7
CASSMDRESPYEQYF
TGTGCCAGTAGTATGGACAGGGAGAGTCCCTACGAGCAGTACTTC
>-|TRBD2|TRBV29-1|TRBJ2-1
CSVGQGLGLEQFF
TGCAGCGTTGGGCAGGGACTAGGGCTTGAGCAGTTCTTC
>many|TRBD2|TRBV3-1|TRBJ2-5
CASSLKTSGVLETQYF
TGTGCCAGCAGCCTAAAGACTAGCGGAGTCCTGGAGACCCAGTACTTC
>-|-|TRBV5-1|TRBJ1-1
CASSLGVEGRTEAFF
TGCGCCAGCAGCTTGGGCGTCGAGGGGCGCACTGAAGCTTTCTTT
>many|-|TRBV5-1|TRBJ2-5
CASSLDGDGHRSQYF
TGCGCCAGCAGCTTGGATGGGGACGGACATCGGTCCCAGTACTTC
>-|TRBD1|TRBV24-1|TRBJ2-1
CATSDRGLGNEQFF
TGTGCCACCTCCGACAGGGGGCTGGGAAATGAGCAGTTCTTC
>many|-|TRBV11-2|TRBJ2-1
CASSLSGPYNEQFF
TGTGCCAGCAGCTTAAGCGGGCCTTACAATGAGCAGTTCTTC
>-|-|TRBV28|TRBJ2-2
CASSLEFPLRGGELFF
TGTGCCAGCAGTTTAGAATTCCCCCTACGCGGCGGGGAGCTGTTTTTT
>-|TRBD2|TRBV24-1|TRBJ2-1
CATGDTLAGNNEQFF
TGTGCCACCGGGGATACGCTAGCGGGAAACAATGAGCAGTTCTTC
>few|TRBD1|TRBV5-6|TRBJ2-1
CASSLARDRGWDEQFF
TGTGCCAGCAGCTTGGCGAGGGACAGGGGTTGGGATGAGCAGTTCTTC